The 15 T cell receptor beta chains below all came from one sample that was sequenced in a study of chemoradiotherapy in HPV16-positive cancers. TCRdb keeps only in-frame clones here, not all; method: immunoSEQ multiplex PCR. The sample yields some 30,000 clones, around 80% seen once. The sequencing here drew on blood, taken from a patient who underwent chemoradiotherapy. The receptors originated from a human donor with HPV-associated anogenital cancer.

The rearrangement links TRBV5-1 to TRBJ2-7; possible D gene TRBD1, 7 bases. Germline V gives CDR1 SGHRS, CDR2 YFSETQ. Trimming stripped 0 bases from V and 0 bases from J, with 16 bases between. The CDR3 has 17 residues. The CDR3 protein is CASSLEMIQGGSYEQYF. In DNA form, the CDR3 reads TGCGCCAGCAGCTTGGAAATGATCCAGGGGGGCTCCTACGAGCAGTACTTC.

The J gene is TRBJ1-5, the V gene TRBV5-6; possible D gene TRBD1, 5 bases. The germline V and J ends were trimmed by 3 bases and 3 bases, with 10 bases remaining between them. CDR3 length: 14 amino acids. CDR1 is SGHDT, CDR2 YYEEEE, per germline. For the CDR3, the DNA is TGTGCCAGCAGCTGGGGGACGGACAATCAGCCCCAGCATTTT. Its protein is CASSWGTDNQPQHF.

CDR3 sequence reads: CASSRDRGNNEKLFF. CDR3 DNA sequence: TGTGCCAGCAGCCGTGACAGGGGCAATAATGAAAAACTGTTTTTT. This chain joins TRBV11-2 and TRBJ1-4; 8 bases align to TRBD1. This CDR3 is built from 15 residues. The germline CDR1 and CDR2 sequences are SGHAT and FQNNGV. J lost 4 bases, V lost 5 bases, and 6 bases had no gene match.

The V and J genes are TRBV6-1 and TRBJ2-4; D is undetermined. CDR3 length: 12 residues. Germline V lookup: CDR1 MNHNS, CDR2 SASEGT. V was cut by 6 bases and J by 6 bases, with 9 bases left in between. CDR3 region: CASRTSPNIQYF. For the CDR3, the DNA is TGTGCCAGCAGAACGTCTCCAAACATTCAGTACTTC.

The CDR3 protein is CASSLQGSYNSPLHF. DNA of the CDR3: TGTGCCAGCAGCTTACAGGGATCTTATAATTCACCCCTCCACTTT. The genes are TRBV7-3 and TRBJ1-6; tentatively, D is TRBD1 (5 bases). The germline V gene has CDR1 SGHTA and CDR2 FQGTGA. This CDR3 is built from 15 residues. Trimming shortened V by 2 bases and J by 4 bases, and 9 bases separated the two germline ends.

In this sample, this clone turned up a few times. V gene TRBV4-1 combines with J gene TRBJ1-3; a possible D gene is TRBD1 (6 bases). With 4 bases removed from V and 0 bases from J, the gap between germline ends came to 10 bases. From germline, CDR1 is MGHRA and CDR2 YSYEKL. The CDR3 is 15 residues long. CDR3 residues: CASSPGTFSGNTIYF. The CDR3, as DNA: TGCGCCAGCAGCCCCGGGACATTCTCTGGAAACACCATATATTTT.

The chain has TRBV10-3 and TRBJ1-2; 7 positions agree with TRBD1. The CDR3 runs 13 residues. The V segment lost 6 bases and the J segment 5 bases; nucleotides outside the gene matches: 6. Germline V gene lookup returns CDR1 ENHRY and CDR2 SYGVKD. CDR3 sequence reads: CAISDRELYGYTF. CDR3 nucleotide sequence: TGTGCCATCAGCGACAGGGAGTTATATGGCTACACCTTC.

The sample holds a few counts of this clone. The chain employs TRBV13 and TRBJ2-6, with TRBD2 identical over 7 bases. Losses at the gene ends were 8 bases for V and 0 bases for J; bases not matched to a gene: 4. The CDR3 loop spans 15 amino acids. Germline-derived CDR1 and CDR2 are PRHDT and FYEKMQ (reference sequence). The CDR3 DNA is TGTGCCAGCGCGGGGGTCCACTCTGGGGCCAACGTCCTGACTTTC. This sequence encodes CASAGVHSGANVLTF.

CDR3 sequence (DNA): TGTGCCAGCAGCGGTGGGGGACCTCGCTACGAGCAGTACTTC. It codes for CASSGGGPRYEQYF. The chain is built from TRBV9 and TRBJ2-7; D could derive from TRBD1 or TRBD2 (5 bases each). The germline V and J ends were trimmed by 3 bases and 3 bases, with 13 bases remaining between them. This CDR3 spans 14 amino acids. CDR1 and CDR2 from the germline V gene are SGDLS and YYNGEE.

V usage is TRBV6-6 and J usage is TRBJ2-3, with 7 bases identical to TRBD2. V shed 0 bases and J 3 bases; nucleotides not matched to a gene: 3. In germline, CDR1 is MNHNY, CDR2 SVGAGI (reference sequence). This CDR3 has 15 residues. The DNA for the CDR3 is TGTGCCAGCAGTTACTCCCTAGCGGATACAGATACGCAGTATTTT. Amino acid sequence: CASSYSLADTDTQYF.

The chain recombines TRBV7-8 with TRBJ2-1, with D maybe TRBD1 (6 bases). The CDR3 runs to 14 residues. The V end lost 5 bases, the J end lost 6 bases, and 14 bases lay between the germline ends. In germline, CDR1 is SGHVS, CDR2 FQNEAQ. This CDR3 is CASSPPQGFNEQFF. The CDR3 bases are TGTGCCAGCAGCCCGCCCCAGGGGTTCAATGAGCAGTTCTTC.

The gene calls are TRBV10-3 and TRBJ1-6; unclear D gene. The germline V gene has CDR1 ENHRY and CDR2 SYGVKD. Between the trimmed V and J ends, which lost 4 bases and 4 bases, there was a span of 14 bases. This CDR3 has 16 amino acids. The DNA for the CDR3 is TGTGCCATCAGTGGGCAAGAGGCTCGGTATAATTCACCCCTCCACTTT. Amino acids: CAISGQEARYNSPLHF.

The CDR3 is CASSLGTEAFF. In DNA form, the CDR3 reads TGTGCCAGCAGCCTGGGCACTGAAGCTTTCTTT. The gene calls are TRBV14 and TRBJ1-1; unclear D gene. The CDR3 runs to 11 residues. Germline CDR1 SGHDN, CDR2 FVKESK. Trimming stripped 4 bases from V and 4 bases from J, with 4 bases between. The full variable domain, rest sourced from reference TRBV14 and TRBJ1-1, is EAGVTQFPSHSVIEKGQTVTLRCDPISGHDNLYWYRRVMGKEIKFLLHFVKESKQDESGMPNNRFLAERTGGTYSTLKVQPAELEDSGVYFCASSLGTEAFFGQGTRLTVV.

The chain carries TRBV6-5 and TRBJ1-3; a weak D match, TRBD1 (5 bases). CDR3 size: 14 residues. The V end was cut by 7 bases, the J end by 2 bases, with 12 bases between. The germline V gene encodes CDR1 MNHEY and CDR2 SVGAGI. For the CDR3, the DNA is TGTGCCAGCAAAATAGGGACGACTGGAAACACCATATATTTT. This gives the protein CASKIGTTGNTIYF.

The V and J genes are TRBV9 and TRBJ1-1, with D possibly matching TRBD1 (5 bases). The germline CDR1 and CDR2 sequences are SGDLS and YYNGEE. V was clipped by 0 bases and J by 4 bases, with 7 bases between them. The CDR3 contains 13 residues. The CDR3 reads CASSVVGTTEAFF. CDR3 bases: TGTGCCAGCAGCGTAGTCGGGACCACTGAAGCTTTCTTT.